The 15 T cell receptor beta chains given below trace back to one sample, sequenced in a study of T cells after yellow fever vaccination (dated by TCRdb to about 2019). Library preparation employed 5' RACE. TCRdb lists the instrument as Illumina HiSeq 2500. TCRdb reanalyzed the raw reads on its own, using fastp at Q25 for trimming and MiXCR for clone calling, and kept in-frame beta chains. Every CDR3 protein is listed once, alongside the most common genes and DNA of its rows. The sample table shows roughly 250,000 distinct CDR3 sequences, and 10% to 15% are seen once. Around 0.49% of the sample is taken by the ten largest. The intended sense of this specimen's treatment or condition label: live attenuated yellow fever vaccine strain. The material sequenced was CD4+ T cells sorted from PBMCs, taken 45 days after the yellow fever booster vaccination. These receptors were taken from a man aged 25 to 45 who received the YFV17D yellow fever vaccine.

The V and J genes are TRBV20-1 and TRBJ2-7; the match to TRBD1 covers 9 bases. The CDR3 has 14 residues. Germline loops: CDR1 DFQATT, CDR2 SNEGSKA (reference sequence). The junction had 10 bases not matched to a gene; V was cut back by 3 bases and J by 7 bases. In DNA, the CDR3 is TGCAGTGCTAGGAATCCGGGACAGGGATTGGAGCAGTACTTC. It codes for CSARNPGQGLEQYF.

This chain connects TRBV20-1 to TRBJ1-4, with 9 bases lining up with TRBD1. This CDR3 region has 15 residues. V gave up 0 bases and J gave up 7 bases; unmatched junction bases: 6. CDR1 and CDR2 (germline): DFQATT, SNEGSKA (reference sequence). The CDR3 protein is CSARDNTGGGEKLFF. The CDR3 region has the DNA TGCAGTGCTAGAGACAACACAGGGGGCGGTGAAAAACTGTTTTTT.

The chain joins TRBV12-3 or TRBV12-4 to TRBJ2-1, with TRBD2 identical over 10 bases. This CDR3 is built from 16 residues. The V and J ends lost 7 bases and 8 bases, in that order; junction bases with no gene match: 14. CDR3 in amino acids: CASKVGAGGLRDEQFF. CDR3 in DNA: TGTGCCAGCAAGGTTGGAGCGGGAGGGCTTCGCGATGAGCAGTTCTTC.

This clonotype turned up a few times. The J gene is TRBJ1-5, the V gene TRBV20-1; D not certain. Germline V CDR1 and CDR2: DFQATT, SNEGSKA (reference sequence). This CDR3 has 12 amino acids. Trimming left V 4 bases short and J 2 bases short, with 6 bases between. CDR3 residues: CSAKGGNQPQHF. Written as DNA, the CDR3 is TGCAGTGCTAAAGGTGGCAATCAGCCCCAGCATTTT.

This clonotype was found a few times. This sequence joins TRBV24-1 and TRBJ2-5; D is unresolved. V dropped 9 bases and J dropped 0 bases, with 10 bases sitting between them. The germline V gene has CDR1 KGHDR and CDR2 SFDVKD. The CDR3 runs 13 residues. DNA of the CDR3: TGTGCCACCTCAGCTAAGAACCAAGAGACCCAGTACTTC. It encodes CATSAKNQETQYF.

The sample holds many counts of this clonotype. The chain uses TRBV10-3 and TRBJ2-5; D gene unclear. CDR3 length equals 11 residues. Deletions cut 11 bases from V and 4 bases from J, with 11 bases between. Germline V gene sequence: CDR1 ENHRY, CDR2 SYGVKD. CDR3 nucleotides: TGTGCCGTCTCAGTGTCAGAGACCCAGTACTTC. Protein product: CAVSVSETQYF.

This clonotype was observed a handful of times. The chain has TRBV24-1 and TRBJ2-1; TRBD1 is a possible D gene (5 bases). CDR1 KGHDR and CDR2 SFDVKD come from the germline V gene. The CDR3 sequence is 15 residues long. Trimming removed 7 bases at V and 1 base at J, with 13 bases between. CDR3 sequence: CATSHQQGSYNEQFF. CDR3 coding DNA: TGTGCCACCAGCCATCAGCAGGGTTCCTACAATGAGCAGTTCTTC.

This clonotype has more than one count but fewer than ten. The chain carries TRBV28 and TRBJ2-5; TRBD1 agrees at 8 bases. Germline CDR1 reads MDHEN; CDR2 reads SYDVKM. There are 13 residues in the CDR3. V lost 10 bases, J lost 1 base, and 5 bases stayed unmatched. Here the CDR3 DNA reads TGTGCCACCCGGACAGGGACCCAAGAGACCCAGTACTTC. It specifies CATRTGTQETQYF.

This clonotype was found a few times. This CDR3 reads CASSSPGLVRQETQYF. The CDR3 nucleotides read TGTGCCAGCAGTTCGCCGGGACTAGTAAGACAAGAGACCCAGTACTTC. The gene calls are TRBV6-2 or TRBV6-3 and TRBJ2-5; TRBD2 matches at 8 bases. CDR3 size: 16 residues. Looked up from germline, CDR1 is MNHEY and CDR2 is SVGEGT. V lost 4 bases to trimming and J lost 2 bases; unmatched junction nucleotides: 9.

This chain connects TRBV5-1 to TRBJ2-7; the D is unclear. Trimming stripped 1 base from V and 7 bases from J, with 12 bases between. Per germline, CDR1 SGHRS and CDR2 YFSETQ. The CDR3 consists of 13 residues. CDR3 in DNA: TGCGCCAGCAGCTTGAACACCCGGGCAGAGCAGTACTTC. Translating it yields CASSLNTRAEQYF.

Only one count was recorded for this clonotype. This chain connects TRBV30 to TRBJ2-7; TRBD1 is a possible D gene (6 bases). The CDR3 totals 14 residues. With 1 base removed from V and 0 bases from J, the gap between germline ends came to 10 bases. The germline V gene has CDR1 GTSNPN and CDR2 SVGIG (reference sequence). This chain's CDR3 is CAWSAGQLSYEQYF. The CDR3, as DNA: TGTGCCTGGAGTGCAGGACAGCTCTCCTACGAGCAGTACTTC.

This clonotype was recorded a few times. Mismatch with germline at one junction end may stem from a read error. The V call is TRBV7-7, the J call TRBJ2-3; maybe TRBD2 (5 bases). The CDR3 extends over 15 amino acids. CDR1 is SSHAT, CDR2 FNYEAQ, per germline (reference sequence). The CDR3 DNA is TGTGCTAGCAGCTTAGGAGGTTGGGAAGGGGATACGCAGTATTTT. Translating gives CASSLGGWEGDTQYF.

The chain combines TRBV7-2 with TRBJ2-1; possibly TRBD2 for D (5 bases). CDR3 length: 16 amino acids. V dropped 1 base and J dropped 15 bases, with 25 bases sitting between them. CDR1 and CDR2 (germline): SGHTA, FQGNSA. This CDR3 is CASSLERAWQRRNLFF. CDR3 nucleotide sequence: TGTGCCAGCAGCTTAGAAAGAGCTTGGCAGCGGCGGAACCTGTTCTTC.

This clonotype was picked up a small number of times. The J gene is TRBJ2-1, the V gene TRBV5-1, with a tentative D call TRBD1 (6 bases). Germline V gene data show CDR1 as SGHRS and CDR2 as YFSETQ. Trimming took 3 bases from V and 10 from J, leaving 11 bases between them. The CDR3 has 12 amino acids. CDR3 in amino acids: CASSSMGHEQFF. CDR3 DNA sequence: TGCGCCAGCAGCTCCATGGGACACGAGCAGTTCTTC.

The sample holds a few counts of this clonotype. The chain combines TRBV30 with TRBJ2-7, with a weak D call TRBD2 (6 bases). Trimming shortened V by 7 bases and J by 6 bases, and 16 bases separated the two germline ends. Germline loops: CDR1 GTSNPN, CDR2 SVGIG (reference sequence). The CDR3 is 12 residues long. The CDR3 sequence: CAFKGLSSEQYF. In DNA form, the CDR3 reads TGTGCCTTTAAGGGACTCTCCAGCGAGCAGTACTTC.